The 8 T cell receptor beta chains below come from one sample, sequenced in a study. MiXCR, applied by TCRdb to the RT-PCR reads, yields one record per CDR3 protein. This table holds 550,000 to 750,000 distinct CDR3 sequences, 12% to 15% found once. Sequenced: memory CD4+ T cells from blood. Receptor source: a female donor in good health, serving as a healthy control.

The sample holds a few counts of this clonotype. Here the CDR3 reads CAWSVGSGSSYEQYF. The CDR3 coding sequence is TGTGCCTGGAGTGTAGGGAGCGGGAGCTCCTACGAGCAGTACTTC. The genes are TRBV30 and TRBJ2-7, with 8 nucleotides matching TRBD2. With V trimmed by 0 bases and J by 0 bases, 4 bases remained unmatched. CDR3 length: 15 amino acids. Germline lookup yields CDR1 GTSNPN and CDR2 SVGIG (reference sequence).

There are many counts of this clonotype. The gene calls are TRBV29-1 and TRBJ2-7, with 8 bases that match TRBD2. The V gene end was trimmed by 7 bases and the J gene end by 5 bases; junction bases not matched to a gene: 7. The length of the CDR3 is 12 residues. The germline V gene has CDR1 SQVTM and CDR2 ANQGSEA. This CDR3 is CSARGLADEQYF. As DNA, the CDR3 is TGCAGCGCTAGAGGACTAGCAGACGAGCAGTACTTC.

Only a few counts were recorded for this clonotype. The chain joins TRBV24-1 to TRBJ1-5; D is uncertain. The CDR3 runs to 15 residues. Germline lookup yields CDR1 KGHDR and CDR2 SFDVKD. Trimming removed 6 bases from V and 2 bases from J, with 13 bases in between. The CDR3 nucleotides read TGTGCCACCAGTCCACGCTCTGGGGGCAATCAGCCCCAGCATTTT. It codes for CATSPRSGGNQPQHF.

This clonotype was counted many times. V is TRBV12-3 or TRBV12-4 and J is TRBJ1-1; D unclear. V dropped 3 bases and J dropped 1 base, with 6 bases sitting between them. CDR3 length: 13 residues. CDR3 amino acids: CASSFRTNTEAFF. As DNA, the CDR3 is TGTGCCAGCAGTTTCAGGACGAACACTGAAGCTTTCTTT.

This clonotype was seen repeatedly, ten times or more. This chain uses TRBV15 with TRBJ2-7; 8 nucleotides match TRBD2. V trimming: 5 bases; J trimming: 4 bases; junction bases outside the gene matches: 10. Per the germline V gene, CDR1 is LNHNV and CDR2 is YYDKDF (reference sequence). The CDR3 contains 15 residues. The CDR3 nucleotides are TGTGCCACCAGCTCCCTTGAGGCGGGAGGATACGAGCAGTACTTC. This sequence encodes CATSSLEAGGYEQYF.

In its sample, this clonotype was seen a few times. This chain joins TRBV7-9 and TRBJ2-3; 10 bases fit TRBD2. The length of the CDR3 is 13 residues. Looked up from germline, CDR1 is SEHNR and CDR2 is FQNEAQ (reference sequence). The CDR3 DNA follows: TGTGCGTTGCCGGGACTAGCGTCAGATACGCAGTATTTT. Its protein is CALPGLASDTQYF.

J is TRBJ2-5 and V is TRBV4-2, with 9 bases that match TRBD2. With 1 base clipped from V and 3 bases from J, the junction kept 9 bases outside the gene matches. CDR1 and CDR2 from the germline V gene are LGHNA and YNFKEQ. The CDR3 consists of 17 residues. The CDR3 is CASSQGPSGEKKETQYF. Written as DNA, the CDR3 is TGTGCCAGCAGCCAAGGCCCTAGCGGGGAGAAGAAAGAGACCCAGTACTTC.

CDR3 bases: TGCGCCAGCAGCCATCAACGTACAGGGCCGGGGGGCTCTGAAGCTTTCTTT. It encodes CASSHQRTGPGGSEAFF. This chain joins TRBV4-3 and TRBJ1-1; D is possibly TRBD1 (6 bases). This CDR3 is 17 amino acids long. Trimming pared 3 bases from V and 6 bases from J, leaving 23 bases between. Germline assignment: CDR1 LGHNA and CDR2 YSLEER.